The following is a T cell receptor (beta chain) sequence with its context. Its antigen is still unknown. The data were taken from a study of PD-1 blockade in classical Hodgkin lymphoma. Study-wide findings and caveats: Similar baseline diversity was found in complete responders and newly diagnosed patients.

The V and J ends lost 0 bases and 7 bases respectively, with 16 bases between them. The CDR3 covers 14 residues. Germline assignment: CDR1 GTSNPN and CDR2 SVGIG (reference sequence). Each patient relapsed following autologous stem cell transplantation, and prior brentuximab vedotin exposure differed. Only in-frame clones appear in the TCRdb table, and some are missing; sequencing was by immunoSEQ multiplex PCR. The table lists roughly 14,000 clones, roughly 68% of them singletons, with over 8.5% in the top ten. Source: peripheral blood mononuclear cells (PBMCs), taken at baseline. This TCR came from a human donor with classical Hodgkin lymphoma. The rearrangement uses TRBV30 and TRBJ2-7; D gene unclear. DNA for the CDR3: TGTGCCTGGAGTGTACGCGGACGTCTTTCGGAGCAGTACTTC. Its translation is CAWSVRGRLSEQYF.